This TCR beta chain is drawn from a study of identical twins. From germline, CDR1 is SQVTM and CDR2 ANQGSEA. The ends were cut back, 3 bases at V and 3 bases at J, with 12 bases in the middle. The CDR3 has 14 amino acids. TCRdb reprocessed the 5' RACE reads via MiXCR and lists one record per CDR3 protein. This sample has 200,000 to 250,000 distinct CDR3 sequences, with roughly 12% found just once. Among all donors, each was a healthy Caucasian. This same sample was also taken into another study, of yellow fever vaccine responses in identical twins. This second study notes: Reportedly, twins showed a vaccine T cell response that looked partly convergent and partly personalized.

Sequenced sample: memory (CD45RO+) T cells sorted from blood. The chain carries TRBV29-1 and TRBJ2-1, with D tentatively TRBD1 (6 bases). The clonotype originates from a woman aged 18-35 years in good health. The CDR3 DNA is TGCAGCGTTGAGCAGGGGTCCTACTACAATGAGCAGTTCTTC. This translates into CSVEQGSYYNEQFF.